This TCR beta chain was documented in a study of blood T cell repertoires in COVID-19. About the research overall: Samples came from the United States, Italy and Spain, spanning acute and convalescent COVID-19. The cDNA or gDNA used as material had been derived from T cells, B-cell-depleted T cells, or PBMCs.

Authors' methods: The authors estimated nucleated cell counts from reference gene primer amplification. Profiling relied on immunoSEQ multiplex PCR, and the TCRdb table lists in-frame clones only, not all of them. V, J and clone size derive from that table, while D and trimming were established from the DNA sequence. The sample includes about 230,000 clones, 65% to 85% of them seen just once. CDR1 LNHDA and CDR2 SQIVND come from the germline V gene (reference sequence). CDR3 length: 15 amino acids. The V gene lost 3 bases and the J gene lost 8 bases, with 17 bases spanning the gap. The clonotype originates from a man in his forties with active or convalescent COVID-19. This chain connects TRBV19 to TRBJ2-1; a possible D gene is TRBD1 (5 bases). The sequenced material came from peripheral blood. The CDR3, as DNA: TGTGCCAGTAGTATGGACACCTACGGTCAAGATGAGCAGTTCTTC. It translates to CASSMDTYGQDEQFF.